A single sample gave rise to the 11 T cell receptor beta chains below, sequenced in a study of cytomegalovirus exposure and HLA in healthy donors listed by TCRdb under 2017. Receptor amplification or capture employed the immunoSEQ multiplex PCR assay. TCRdb holds this immuneACCESS table with in-frame rearrangements only. Some clones are missing; in checked studies, unresolved V genes explain under half, and the rest has no known cause. The sample profile shows 45,000 to 70,000 clones; approximately 95% of them were found once. Together, the top ten hold 5.8% of the sample. The sequenced sample consisted of PBMCs. The receptors stem from a woman aged 18-30 years in good health and CMV-seronegative.

The V call is TRBV27, the J call TRBJ2-1; D perhaps matches TRBD1 (7 bases). Trimming took off 0 bases at V and 4 bases at J, with 13 bases between the two ends. CDR3 length: 16 residues. Germline CDR1 MNHEY, CDR2 SMNVEV (reference sequence). CDR3 nucleotide sequence: TGTGCCAGCAGTTTATCTGTCCAGGGGGGATACAATGAGCAGTTCTTC. It translates to CASSLSVQGGYNEQFF.

The chain is built from TRBV7-8 and TRBJ1-3, with D possibly TRBD1 on 5 matching bases. Trimming removed 5 bases from V and 4 bases from J, with 15 bases in between. The CDR3 has 15 residues. Germline lookup yields CDR1 SGHVS and CDR2 FQNEAQ. This CDR3 reads CASSQSGGKGNTIYF. The CDR3, as DNA: TGTGCCAGCAGCCAAAGCGGGGGAAAAGGAAACACCATATATTTT.

The chain couples TRBV6-1 to TRBJ1-5; TRBD1 aligns across 7 bases. This CDR3 spans 12 amino acids. V was clipped by 7 bases and J by 5 bases; unmatched bases: 2. CDR1 is MNHNS, CDR2 SASEGT, per germline. The CDR3 DNA is TGTGCCAGCAAGACAGGGCATCAGCCCCAGCATTTT. Residues: CASKTGHQPQHF.

CDR3 sequence: CASKLGGILNTEAFF. For the CDR3, the DNA is TGTGCCAGCAAGTTGGGGGGGATACTGAACACTGAAGCTTTCTTT. The chain is built from TRBV2 and TRBJ1-1; a possible D gene is TRBD1 (5 bases). V lost 7 bases and J 0 bases, leaving 15 bases between the germline ends. CDR1 SNHLY and CDR2 FYNNEI come from the germline V gene. The CDR3 is 15 amino acids.

V is TRBV30 and J is TRBJ2-6, with a weak D call TRBD2 (6 bases). Germline assignment: CDR1 GTSNPN and CDR2 SVGIG (reference sequence). With 7 bases removed from V and 2 bases from J, the gap between germline ends came to 12 bases. The CDR3 sequence is 14 residues long. In DNA, the CDR3 is TGTGCCTCCCAACGGGGGACTGGGGCCAACGTCCTGACTTTC. It codes for CASQRGTGANVLTF.

The J gene is TRBJ2-3, the V gene TRBV9; weak D call: TRBD2 (6 bases). Germline V gene data show CDR1 as SGDLS and CDR2 as YYNGEE. This CDR3 has 13 amino acids. Trimming cost V 10 bases and J 6 bases, with 18 bases left between them. This CDR3 is CAAVSWAGDTQYF. For the CDR3, the DNA is TGTGCCGCCGTTTCATGGGCGGGGGATACGCAGTATTTT.

This chain uses TRBV5-6 with TRBJ1-1, with D perhaps TRBD1 (6 bases). The CDR3 has 15 residues. V gave up 4 bases and J gave up 2 bases, with 15 bases separating them. The germline V gene has CDR1 SGHDT and CDR2 YYEEEE. Written as DNA, the CDR3 is TGTGCCAGCAGCCCACGGTACAGGGCAAACACTGAAGCTTTCTTT. This translates into CASSPRYRANTEAFF.

This chain uses TRBV4-3 with TRBJ2-2; D is perhaps TRBD2 (5 bases). Trimming left V 0 bases short and J 6 bases short, with 17 bases between. The CDR3 is 17 residues long. The germline V gene has CDR1 LGHNA and CDR2 YSLEER. As DNA, the CDR3 is TGCGCCAGCAGCCAAGAGTCCTTAGGGCTGGGAGCCGGGGAGCTGTTTTTT. Its translation is CASSQESLGLGAGELFF.

The rearrangement links TRBV7-9 to TRBJ1-6; 7 nucleotides agree with TRBD1. The CDR3 runs to 19 residues. Germline V gene sequence: CDR1 SEHNR, CDR2 FQNEAQ (reference sequence). Trimming took 2 bases from V and 9 from J; bases not matched to a gene: 19. CDR3 sequence (DNA): TGTGCCAGCAGCTTATATCCCCCCGCCCTAGACAGGGATGGTTCACCCCTCCACTTT. Translating it yields CASSLYPPALDRDGSPLHF.

This clone was observed once. V gene TRBV2 combines with J gene TRBJ1-6; a possible D gene is TRBD1 (6 bases). V gave up 5 bases and J gave up 7 bases, with 12 bases separating them. Germline lookup yields CDR1 SNHLY and CDR2 FYNNEI. The CDR3 is 14 amino acids. CDR3: CASSRTATNSPLHF. The CDR3 nucleotides are TGTGCCAGCAGTCGGACAGCGACCAATTCACCCCTCCACTTT.

This clone was counted once. The genes are TRBV7-9 and TRBJ1-2, with 7 positions matching TRBD1. The J segment lost 2 bases and the V segment lost 4 bases, leaving 7 bases of the junction unmatched. The CDR3 is 15 amino acids. Germline values: CDR1 SEHNR, CDR2 FQNEAQ (reference sequence). Here the CDR3 DNA reads TGTGCCAGCAGCTCGACAGGGTTTGGCAACTATGGCTACACCTTC. It translates to CASSSTGFGNYGYTF.